A single sample is the source of the 3 T cell receptor beta chains below, sequenced in a study of T cell responses to AZD1222 COVID-19 vaccine. Repertoires were generated with immunoSEQ multiplex PCR, while TCRdb's copy carries only in-frame clones and drops some. The data contain 200,000 or so clones, around 90% of them seen just once; the ten biggest clones take up approximately 0.98%. Sequencing was performed on peripheral blood, taken on day 0 of AZD1222 vaccination. The receptors were sampled from an adult in good health.

V usage is TRBV7-2 and J usage is TRBJ2-3, with TRBD2 as a possible D gene (6 bases). This CDR3 comprises 14 residues. V gave up 5 bases and J gave up 4 bases, with 13 bases separating them. CDR1 SGHTA and CDR2 FQGNSA come from the germline V gene. CDR3 in amino acids: CASSPPASADTQYF. The CDR3 nucleotides are TGTGCCAGCAGCCCCCCGGCTAGCGCAGATACGCAGTATTTT.

This clone was counted a single time. The chain combines TRBV9 with TRBJ1-6; unclear D gene. The CDR3 sequence is 13 residues long. Looked up from germline, CDR1 is SGDLS and CDR2 is YYNGEE. The ends were cut back, 4 bases at V and 7 bases at J, with 9 bases in the middle. The CDR3 region is CASSTRLNSPLHF. CDR3 nucleotide sequence: TGTGCCAGCAGCACTCGACTCAATTCACCCCTCCACTTT.

The rearrangement joins TRBV19 to TRBJ1-4; D possibly corresponds to TRBD1 (5 bases). The CDR3 is 14 residues long. V lost 10 bases and J 8 bases, leaving 20 bases between the germline ends. From germline, CDR1 is LNHDA and CDR2 SQIVND (reference sequence). The DNA of the CDR3 is TGTGCCACCCGCGGGGCAGGGTCTAGGGAAAAACTGTTTTTT. Translation: CATRGAGSREKLFF.